The rows below give T cell receptor beta chains drawn from one sample of a study of cytomegalovirus exposure and HLA in healthy donors. Here immunoSEQ multiplex PCR was the method, and the copy in TCRdb shows in-frame clones only, minus some. Found here are some 190,000 clones, 75% to 90% of them singletons; the top ten hold less than 1.5%. The specimen was PBMCs. The receptors were sampled from a girl between 10 and 17 years old in good health and CMV-seropositive. CDR3s include the opening cysteine and the closing phenylalanine or tryptophan. The order of the fields is clone size, V gene, D gene, J gene, CDR3 DNA, CDR3 protein. D genes are given only for firm matches. Size values are once, few and many counts, or a class for expanded clones, and some rows have none.

clone_size: few; v_call: TRBV29-1; d_call: TRBD1; j_call: TRBJ1-2; cdr3_nt: TGCAGCGTTAATTGGGACAGGGGGTATGGCTACACCTTC; cdr3_aa: CSVNWDRGYGYTF
clone_size: NA; v_call: TRBV7-9; d_call: TRBD1; j_call: TRBJ1-1; cdr3_nt: TGTGCCAGCAGCACCCGGGACAGGGGTAGAGCTTTCTTT; cdr3_aa: CASSTRDRGRAFF
clone_size: NA; v_call: TRBV5-6; d_call: TRBD1; j_call: TRBJ2-7; cdr3_nt: TGTGCCAGCAGCTTGGGGGACAGCCCCTACGAGCAGTACTTC; cdr3_aa: CASSLGDSPYEQYF
clone_size: once; v_call: TRBV4-3; d_call: TRBD2; j_call: TRBJ2-7; cdr3_nt: TGCGCCAGCAGCCAAGGGGGAGGGATCCACGAGCAGTACTTC; cdr3_aa: CASSQGGGIHEQYF
clone_size: NA; v_call: TRBV4-2; d_call: NA; j_call: TRBJ2-1; cdr3_nt: TGTGCCAGCATCGGTTCCTACAATGAGCAGTTCTTC; cdr3_aa: CASIGSYNEQFF
clone_size: NA; v_call: TRBV18; d_call: NA; j_call: TRBJ2-5; cdr3_nt: TGTGCCAGCTCACTATCTGGGACACCGGTAGAGGCCCAGTACTTC; cdr3_aa: CASSLSGTPVEAQYF
clone_size: few; v_call: TRBV7-2; d_call: TRBD1; j_call: TRBJ1-5; cdr3_nt: TGTGCCAGCAGCCCATGGGCCAGGGGGCAGCCCCAGCATTTT; cdr3_aa: CASSPWARGQPQHF
clone_size: NA; v_call: TRBV27; d_call: TRBD2; j_call: TRBJ2-1; cdr3_nt: TGTGCCAGCAGTTTATCCGGGAGCGGGAACAATGAGCAGTTCTTC; cdr3_aa: CASSLSGSGNNEQFF
clone_size: NA; v_call: TRBV2; d_call: NA; j_call: TRBJ1-1; cdr3_nt: TGTGCCAGCAGACTCTTACAGGGTGTCGGCACTGAAGCTTTCTTT; cdr3_aa: CASRLLQGVGTEAFF
clone_size: few; v_call: TRBV10-3; d_call: TRBD1; j_call: TRBJ1-1; cdr3_nt: TGTGCCATCAGCGGGACAGTGAACACTGAAGCTTTCTTT; cdr3_aa: CAISGTVNTEAFF
clone_size: NA; v_call: TRBV27; d_call: NA; j_call: TRBJ2-1; cdr3_nt: TGTGCCAGCCAGTTGGGGAGCGGAGGGAATGAGCAGTTCTTC; cdr3_aa: CASQLGSGGNEQFF
clone_size: NA; v_call: TRBV20-1; d_call: NA; j_call: TRBJ2-1; cdr3_nt: TGCAGTGCTAGACTCAATGAGCAGTTCTTC; cdr3_aa: CSARLNEQFF
clone_size: NA; v_call: TRBV30; d_call: NA; j_call: TRBJ1-1; cdr3_nt: TGTGCCTGGAGTTGGCGGGACGCTGAAGCTTTCTTT; cdr3_aa: CAWSWRDAEAFF
clone_size: NA; v_call: TRBV10-3; d_call: TRBD1; j_call: TRBJ1-5; cdr3_nt: TGTGCCATCAGCGGGGACAGTAGCAATCAGCCCCAGCATTTT; cdr3_aa: CAISGDSSNQPQHF
clone_size: NA; v_call: TRBV23-1; d_call: TRBD2; j_call: TRBJ2-7; cdr3_nt: TGCGCCAGCAGTCAATCTGACGGACTAGCGGGGCATCCCCAGAGTCGCTACGAGCAGTACTTC; cdr3_aa: CASSQSDGLAGHPQSRYEQYF
clone_size: NA; v_call: TRBV5-1; d_call: NA; j_call: TRBJ1-3; cdr3_nt: TGCGCCAGCAGCTTAGGGGCAGGGATCTCTGGAAACACCATATATTTT; cdr3_aa: CASSLGAGISGNTIYF
clone_size: NA; v_call: TRBV7-9; d_call: NA; j_call: TRBJ2-3; cdr3_nt: TGTGCCAGCAGCTTATCGGGTAGATGGGATACGCAGTATTTT; cdr3_aa: CASSLSGRWDTQYF
clone_size: NA; v_call: TRBV29-1; d_call: NA; j_call: TRBJ2-5; cdr3_nt: TGCAGCGTTGCCGGCAGGGTGTACCAAGAGACCCAGTACTTC; cdr3_aa: CSVAGRVYQETQYF
clone_size: NA; v_call: TRBV30; d_call: NA; j_call: TRBJ2-7; cdr3_nt: TGTGCCTCCACGCCGTACACCTCCTACGAGCAGTACTTC; cdr3_aa: CASTPYTSYEQYF
clone_size: NA; v_call: TRBV7-2; d_call: TRBD2; j_call: TRBJ2-7; cdr3_nt: TGTGCCAGCAGCTTGGGACTACTCTACGAGCAGTACTTC; cdr3_aa: CASSLGLLYEQYF
clone_size: NA; v_call: TRBV5-5; d_call: TRBD2; j_call: TRBJ2-5; cdr3_nt: TGTGCCAGCAGCTTGGAAGGGACTAGCGGGAGGACGGAGACCCAGTACTTC; cdr3_aa: CASSLEGTSGRTETQYF
clone_size: NA; v_call: TRBV6-6; d_call: NA; j_call: TRBJ2-7; cdr3_nt: TGTGCCAGCAGTGAGCAGGCGGGACCTTTCTACGAGCAGTACTTC; cdr3_aa: CASSEQAGPFYEQYF
clone_size: NA; v_call: TRBV5-6; d_call: NA; j_call: TRBJ2-7; cdr3_nt: TGTGCCAGCAGCTTGGCCGGCGGCTCCTACGAGCAGTACTTC; cdr3_aa: CASSLAGGSYEQYF
clone_size: NA; v_call: TRBV30; d_call: NA; j_call: TRBJ1-4; cdr3_nt: TGTGCCTGGAGTGTAGCACAGGGCGGAAAACTGTTTTTT; cdr3_aa: CAWSVAQGGKLFF
clone_size: NA; v_call: TRBV2; d_call: NA; j_call: TRBJ2-3; cdr3_nt: TGTGCCAGCAGTGAAGCTGGTCGGAGAGATACGCAGTATTTT; cdr3_aa: CASSEAGRRDTQYF
clone_size: NA; v_call: TRBV6-5; d_call: TRBD1; j_call: TRBJ1-1; cdr3_nt: TGTGCCAGCAGTTACGGGACAGGAGGCAACACTGAAGCTTTCTTT; cdr3_aa: CASSYGTGGNTEAFF
clone_size: few; v_call: TRBV6-1; d_call: TRBD2; j_call: TRBJ2-3; cdr3_nt: TGTGCCAGCAGTGATTCCTGGACTAGCGGGGGTGATACGCAGTATTTT; cdr3_aa: CASSDSWTSGGDTQYF
clone_size: NA; v_call: TRBV2; d_call: NA; j_call: TRBJ1-1; cdr3_nt: TGTGCCAGCAATTCAGGGGTGGCTGGAGCTTTCTTT; cdr3_aa: CASNSGVAGAFF
clone_size: NA; v_call: TRBV27; d_call: NA; j_call: TRBJ2-1; cdr3_nt: TGTGCCAGCAGTCGATTAGCGGATCTATACAATGAGCAGTTCTTC; cdr3_aa: CASSRLADLYNEQFF
clone_size: NA; v_call: TRBV15; d_call: TRBD1; j_call: TRBJ2-1; cdr3_nt: TGTGCCACCAGCTCAAGAAGGGACAGAGACTACAATGAGCAGTTCTTC; cdr3_aa: CATSSRRDRDYNEQFF
clone_size: NA; v_call: TRBV4-1; d_call: TRBD2; j_call: TRBJ2-1; cdr3_nt: TGCGCCAGCAGCCAAGGGTGGACTAGCGGGGGCTCCTACAATGAGCAGTTCTTC; cdr3_aa: CASSQGWTSGGSYNEQFF
clone_size: NA; v_call: TRBV2; d_call: TRBD1; j_call: TRBJ2-3; cdr3_nt: TGTGCCACCCTAAGGACAGGGAACACAGATACGCAGTATTTT; cdr3_aa: CATLRTGNTDTQYF
clone_size: NA; v_call: TRBV19; d_call: NA; j_call: TRBJ2-1; cdr3_nt: TGTGCCGCCGGGACGCGGGAAAGCACCTACAATGAGCAGTTCTTC; cdr3_aa: CAAGTRESTYNEQFF
clone_size: NA; v_call: TRBV30; d_call: TRBD2; j_call: TRBJ2-1; cdr3_nt: TGTGCCTGGTGGAGCGGGAGGGTTTTTGACAATGAGCAGTTCTTC; cdr3_aa: CAWWSGRVFDNEQFF
clone_size: NA; v_call: TRBV5-4; d_call: TRBD1; j_call: TRBJ1-2; cdr3_nt: TGTGCCAGCAGACCCGGGACAGGGGGCGTATTCTATGGCTACACCTTC; cdr3_aa: CASRPGTGGVFYGYTF
clone_size: few; v_call: TRBV2; d_call: TRBD1; j_call: TRBJ1-4; cdr3_nt: TGTGCCAGCAGTGACCTCGGGACAGCTTATTTT; cdr3_aa: CASSDLGTAYF
clone_size: NA; v_call: TRBV7-8; d_call: TRBD1; j_call: TRBJ2-7; cdr3_nt: TGTGCCAGCAGCCCGACAGGGAACTACGAGCAGTACTTC; cdr3_aa: CASSPTGNYEQYF
clone_size: few; v_call: TRBV5-4; d_call: TRBD2; j_call: TRBJ2-1; cdr3_nt: TGTGCCAGCAGCAGGACTAGCGGGTATGAGTTCTTC; cdr3_aa: CASSRTSGYEFF
clone_size: NA; v_call: TRBV25-1; d_call: TRBD1; j_call: TRBJ2-7; cdr3_nt: TGTGCCAGCAGTGAAGGGACAGGATACTACGAGCAGTACTTC; cdr3_aa: CASSEGTGYYEQYF
clone_size: NA; v_call: TRBV7-3; d_call: TRBD2; j_call: TRBJ2-3; cdr3_nt: TGTGCCAGTTCATCGGGCGGGAGGGTGGCAGATACGCAGTATTTT; cdr3_aa: CASSSGGRVADTQYF
clone_size: NA; v_call: TRBV6-1; d_call: TRBD1; j_call: TRBJ1-2; cdr3_nt: TGTGCCAGCAGTGTCCGGGACAGGGGCCCAGGCTATGGCTACACCTTC; cdr3_aa: CASSVRDRGPGYGYTF
clone_size: NA; v_call: TRBV7-2; d_call: NA; j_call: TRBJ2-1; cdr3_nt: TGTGCCAGCAGCTTAGTTTTTGAGGTCAATGAGCAGTTCTTC; cdr3_aa: CASSLVFEVNEQFF
clone_size: NA; v_call: TRBV27; d_call: NA; j_call: TRBJ2-7; cdr3_nt: TGTGCCAGCAGTTCCCAGGGGCCCTACGAGCAGTACTTC; cdr3_aa: CASSSQGPYEQYF
clone_size: NA; v_call: TRBV2; d_call: TRBD2; j_call: TRBJ2-1; cdr3_nt: TGTGCCAGCAGTGAAGGGGGTAGGGGACTAGGACTGTATGTGCAGTTCTTC; cdr3_aa: CASSEGGRGLGLYVQFF
clone_size: few; v_call: TRBV4-2; d_call: NA; j_call: TRBJ1-1; cdr3_nt: TGTGCCAGCAGCCAAGAAACAGGGAACACTGAAGCTTTCTTT; cdr3_aa: CASSQETGNTEAFF
clone_size: NA; v_call: TRBV20-1; d_call: NA; j_call: TRBJ2-1; cdr3_nt: TGCAGTGCTAGAGAGGAGCAAGAGCAGTTCTTC; cdr3_aa: CSAREEQEQFF
clone_size: NA; v_call: TRBV5-1; d_call: NA; j_call: TRBJ1-2; cdr3_nt: TGCGCCAGCAGTATCAGGGCGGATGCTAACTATGGCTACACCTTC; cdr3_aa: CASSIRADANYGYTF
clone_size: few; v_call: TRBV7-6; d_call: NA; j_call: TRBJ2-7; cdr3_nt: TGTGCCAGCGGGCCTTTCCACACCTACGAGCAGTACTTC; cdr3_aa: CASGPFHTYEQYF
clone_size: NA; v_call: TRBV6-5; d_call: TRBD2; j_call: TRBJ2-7; cdr3_nt: TGTGCCAGCCGAAAAGCGGGAGGAGATGCCTACGAGCAGTACTTC; cdr3_aa: CASRKAGGDAYEQYF
clone_size: NA; v_call: TRBV27; d_call: TRBD2; j_call: TRBJ2-7; cdr3_nt: TGTGCCAGCAGCCCTCTCCGGGAGGTCTCTTACGAGCAGTACTTC; cdr3_aa: CASSPLREVSYEQYF
clone_size: NA; v_call: TRBV11-2; d_call: NA; j_call: TRBJ2-1; cdr3_nt: TGTGCCAGCAGCGAGACTCCATCCTACAATGAGCAGTTCTTC; cdr3_aa: CASSETPSYNEQFF
clone_size: NA; v_call: TRBV6-5; d_call: TRBD1; j_call: TRBJ1-2; cdr3_nt: TGTGCCAGCAGTCCCCGGGGACAGGGGGCGCGTGGCTACACCTTC; cdr3_aa: CASSPRGQGARGYTF
clone_size: NA; v_call: TRBV6-6; d_call: NA; j_call: TRBJ2-1; cdr3_nt: TGTGCCAGCAGTTTGAGCTCCTCCTACAATGAGCAGTTCTTC; cdr3_aa: CASSLSSSYNEQFF
clone_size: NA; v_call: TRBV27; d_call: TRBD2; j_call: TRBJ2-1; cdr3_nt: TGTGCCAGCAGGCCTAGGATCTACGGACTAGCGGGACATGAGCAGTTCTTC; cdr3_aa: CASRPRIYGLAGHEQFF
clone_size: NA; v_call: TRBV5-4; d_call: TRBD2; j_call: TRBJ2-3; cdr3_nt: TGTGCCAGCAGCTTCCTCAACCTAGCGGGATTCCGGAAGGGCACAGATACGCAGTATTTT; cdr3_aa: CASSFLNLAGFRKGTDTQYF
clone_size: NA; v_call: TRBV19; d_call: NA; j_call: TRBJ1-2; cdr3_nt: TGTGCCAGTAATCAGGGTGGTGACTATGGCTACACCTTC; cdr3_aa: CASNQGGDYGYTF
clone_size: NA; v_call: TRBV7-2; d_call: NA; j_call: TRBJ2-2; cdr3_nt: TGTGCCACCCTGGGGCCGAACACCGGGGAGCTGTTTTTT; cdr3_aa: CATLGPNTGELFF
clone_size: NA; v_call: TRBV6-1; d_call: NA; j_call: TRBJ1-5; cdr3_nt: TGTGCCAGCAGGGACAACAGCAATCAGCCCCAGCATTTT; cdr3_aa: CASRDNSNQPQHF
clone_size: few; v_call: TRBV14; d_call: NA; j_call: TRBJ2-7; cdr3_nt: TGTGCCAGCAGCCGGAGCTACGAGCAGTACTTC; cdr3_aa: CASSRSYEQYF